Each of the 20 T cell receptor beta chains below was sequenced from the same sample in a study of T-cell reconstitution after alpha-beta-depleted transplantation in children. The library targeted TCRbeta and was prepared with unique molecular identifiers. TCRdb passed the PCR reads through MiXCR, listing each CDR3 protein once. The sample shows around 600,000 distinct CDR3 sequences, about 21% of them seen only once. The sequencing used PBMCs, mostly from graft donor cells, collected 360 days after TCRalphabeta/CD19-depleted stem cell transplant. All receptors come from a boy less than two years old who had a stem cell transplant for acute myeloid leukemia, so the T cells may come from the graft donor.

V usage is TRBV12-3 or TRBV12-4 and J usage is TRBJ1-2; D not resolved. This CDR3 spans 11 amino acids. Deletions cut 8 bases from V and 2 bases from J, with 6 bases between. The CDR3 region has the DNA TGTGCCAGCCGATTAAACTATGGCTACACCTTC. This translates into CASRLNYGYTF.

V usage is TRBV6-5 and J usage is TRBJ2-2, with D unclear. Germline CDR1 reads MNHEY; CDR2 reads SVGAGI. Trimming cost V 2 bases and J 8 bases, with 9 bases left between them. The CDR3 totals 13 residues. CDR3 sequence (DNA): TGTGCCAGCAGTTACGAGATTTCGGGGGAGCTGTTTTTT. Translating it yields CASSYEISGELFF.

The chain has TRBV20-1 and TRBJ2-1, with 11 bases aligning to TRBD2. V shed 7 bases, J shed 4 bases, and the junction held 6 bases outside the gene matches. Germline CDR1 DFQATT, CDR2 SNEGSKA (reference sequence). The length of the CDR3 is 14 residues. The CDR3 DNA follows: TGCAGTGGGCTAGCGGGGGGCCAATACAATGAGCAGTTCTTC. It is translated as CSGLAGGQYNEQFF.

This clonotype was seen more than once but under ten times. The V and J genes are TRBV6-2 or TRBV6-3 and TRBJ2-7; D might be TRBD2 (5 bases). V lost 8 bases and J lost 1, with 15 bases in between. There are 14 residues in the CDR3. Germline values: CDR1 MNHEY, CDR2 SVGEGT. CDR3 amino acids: CASGKTRGSYEQYV. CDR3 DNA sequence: TGTGCCAGCGGTAAGACCCGAGGGTCCTACGAGCAGTACGTC.

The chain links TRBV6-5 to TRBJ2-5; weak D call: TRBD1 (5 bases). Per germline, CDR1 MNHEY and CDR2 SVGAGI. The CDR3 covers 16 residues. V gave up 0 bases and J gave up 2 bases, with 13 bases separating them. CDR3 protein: CASSYSLNRKQETQYF. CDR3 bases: TGTGCCAGCAGTTACTCGTTGAACAGGAAACAAGAGACCCAGTACTTC.

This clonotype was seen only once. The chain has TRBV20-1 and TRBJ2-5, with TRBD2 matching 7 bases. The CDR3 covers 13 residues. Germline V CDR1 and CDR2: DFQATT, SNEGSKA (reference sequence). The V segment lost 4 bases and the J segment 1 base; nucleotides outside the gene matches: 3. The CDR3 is CSAMTSCQETQYF. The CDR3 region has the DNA TGCAGTGCTATGACTAGCTGCCAAGAGACCCAGTACTTC.

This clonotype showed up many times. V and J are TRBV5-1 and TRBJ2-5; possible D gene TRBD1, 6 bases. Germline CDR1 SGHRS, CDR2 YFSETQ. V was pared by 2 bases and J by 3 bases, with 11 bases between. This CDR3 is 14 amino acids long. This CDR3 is CASSFRGPKETQYF. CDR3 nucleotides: TGCGCCAGCAGCTTCAGGGGACCGAAAGAGACCCAGTACTTC.

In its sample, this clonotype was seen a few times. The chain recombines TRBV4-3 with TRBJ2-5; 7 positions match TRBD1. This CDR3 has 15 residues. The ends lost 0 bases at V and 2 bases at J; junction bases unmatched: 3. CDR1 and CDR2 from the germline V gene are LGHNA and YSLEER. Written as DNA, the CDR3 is TGCGCCAGCAGCCAAGATTGGACAGGTCAAGAGACCCAGTACTTC. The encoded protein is CASSQDWTGQETQYF.

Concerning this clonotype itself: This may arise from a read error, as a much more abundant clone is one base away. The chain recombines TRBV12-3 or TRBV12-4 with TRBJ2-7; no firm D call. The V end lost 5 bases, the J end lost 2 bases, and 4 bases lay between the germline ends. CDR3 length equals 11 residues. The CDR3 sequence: CASSLPYEQYF. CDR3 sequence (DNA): TGTGCCAGCAGTCTTCCCTACGAGCAGTACTTC.

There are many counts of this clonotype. This chain's CDR3 is CSVENPWGLGVTDTQYF. DNA for the CDR3: TGCAGCGTTGAAAACCCCTGGGGCCTAGGGGTTACAGATACGCAGTATTTT. This sequence joins TRBV29-1 and TRBJ2-3; possible D gene TRBD1, 5 bases. The CDR3 is 17 amino acids. V was pared by 2 bases and J by 3 bases, with 21 bases between. Germline CDR1 is SQVTM and CDR2 is ANQGSEA.

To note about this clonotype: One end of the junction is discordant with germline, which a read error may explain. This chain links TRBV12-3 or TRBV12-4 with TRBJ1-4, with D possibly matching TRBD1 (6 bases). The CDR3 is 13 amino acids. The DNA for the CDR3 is TGTGCCAGCACCAATCAGGGGCCGGAAAAACTTTTTTTT. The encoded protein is CASTNQGPEKLFF.

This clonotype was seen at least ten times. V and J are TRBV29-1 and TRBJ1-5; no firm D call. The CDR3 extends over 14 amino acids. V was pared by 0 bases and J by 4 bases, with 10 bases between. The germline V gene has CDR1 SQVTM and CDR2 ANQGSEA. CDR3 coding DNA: TGCAGCGTTGAAGAGTCGGAGCGGAATCAGCCCCAGCATTTT. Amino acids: CSVEESERNQPQHF.

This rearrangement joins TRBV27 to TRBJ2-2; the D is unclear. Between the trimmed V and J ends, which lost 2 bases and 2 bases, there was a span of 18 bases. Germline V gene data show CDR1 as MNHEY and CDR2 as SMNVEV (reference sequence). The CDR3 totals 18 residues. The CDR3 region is CASSLRWELTTNTGELFF. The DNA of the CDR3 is TGTGCCAGCAGTTTAAGGTGGGAACTCACAACCAACACCGGGGAGCTGTTTTTT.

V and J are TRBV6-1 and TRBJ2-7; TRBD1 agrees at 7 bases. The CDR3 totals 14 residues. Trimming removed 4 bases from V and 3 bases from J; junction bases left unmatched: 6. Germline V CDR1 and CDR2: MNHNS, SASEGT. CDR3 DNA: TGTGCCAGCAGTGGGGGGACAGCCCTCTACGAGCAGTACGTC. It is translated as CASSGGTALYEQYV.

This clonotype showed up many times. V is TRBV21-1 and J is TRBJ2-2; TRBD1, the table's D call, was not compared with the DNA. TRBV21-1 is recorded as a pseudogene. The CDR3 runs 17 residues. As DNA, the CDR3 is TGTGCCAGCAGAAACTTTCCCGGGACAGGGACGACCGGGGAGCTGTTTTTT. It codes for CASRNFPGTGTTGELFF.

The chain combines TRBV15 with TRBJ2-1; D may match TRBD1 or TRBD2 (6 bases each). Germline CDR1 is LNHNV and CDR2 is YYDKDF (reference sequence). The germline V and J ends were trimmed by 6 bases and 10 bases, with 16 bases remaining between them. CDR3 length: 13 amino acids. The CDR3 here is CATREGVVEEQFF. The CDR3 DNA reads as TGTGCCACCAGGGAGGGGGTGGTGGAAGAGCAGTTCTTC.

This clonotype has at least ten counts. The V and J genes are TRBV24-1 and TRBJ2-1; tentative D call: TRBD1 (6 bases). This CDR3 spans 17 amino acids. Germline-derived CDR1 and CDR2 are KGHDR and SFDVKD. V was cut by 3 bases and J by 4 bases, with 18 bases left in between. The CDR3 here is CATSDGRPGQGYNEQFF. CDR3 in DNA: TGTGCCACCAGTGATGGACGGCCGGGACAAGGGTACAATGAGCAGTTCTTC.

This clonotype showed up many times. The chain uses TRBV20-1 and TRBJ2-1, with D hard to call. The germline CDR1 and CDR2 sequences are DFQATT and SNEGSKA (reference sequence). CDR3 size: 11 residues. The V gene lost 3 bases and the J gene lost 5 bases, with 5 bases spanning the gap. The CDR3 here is CSASTNNEQFF. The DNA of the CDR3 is TGCAGTGCTAGCACTAACAATGAGCAGTTCTTC.

CDR3 nucleotides: TGCAGTGCTAGAGTACTAGTCACAGATACGCAGTATTTT. Translation: CSARVLVTDTQYF. The J gene is TRBJ2-3, the V gene TRBV20-1, with a tentative D call TRBD2 (5 bases). CDR1 and CDR2 from the germline V gene are DFQATT and SNEGSKA (reference sequence). The CDR3 extends over 13 amino acids. V lost 1 base and J lost 2, with 7 bases in between.

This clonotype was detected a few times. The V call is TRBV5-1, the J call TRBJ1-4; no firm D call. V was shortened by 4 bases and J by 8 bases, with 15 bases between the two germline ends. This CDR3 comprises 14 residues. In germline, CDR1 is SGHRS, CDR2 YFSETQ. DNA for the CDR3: TGCGCCAGCAGCCTGGAGGCCAGGAACGAAAAACTGTTTTTT. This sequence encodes CASSLEARNEKLFF.